A selection of T cell receptor beta chains follows, all from one sample in a study of blood T cell repertoires in COVID-19. Clones were read by immunoSEQ multiplex PCR, and TCRdb kept only the in-frame ones, dropping some. This table holds over 70,000 clones, 70% to 90% found once. Source material: peripheral blood. The receptors were gathered from a man aged 55 to 69 with COVID-19, enrolled during active disease. The CDR3 runs from the conserved cysteine through the conserved F or W. The order of the fields is V gene, J gene, D gene, clone size, CDR3 DNA, CDR3 protein. D genes are given only for firm matches. Clone size is shown for a subset of rows, as once, few, many or a class of expanded clone.

V gene: TRBV7-9
J gene: TRBJ2-1
D gene: .
clone size: .
CDR3 DNA: TGTGCCAGCAGCTGGGGTACAGCGGGTAATGAGCAGTTCTTC
CDR3 protein: CASSWGTAGNEQFF

V gene: TRBV28
J gene: TRBJ2-7
D gene: .
clone size: .
CDR3 DNA: TGTGCCAGCAGTTTCGGGGGGCTAAGCGAGCAGTACTTC
CDR3 protein: CASSFGGLSEQYF

V gene: TRBV5-6
J gene: TRBJ2-5
D gene: .
clone size: .
CDR3 DNA: TGTGCCAGCAGCCAAAGCTGGGACTCATGGGAGACCCAGTACTTC
CDR3 protein: CASSQSWDSWETQYF

V gene: TRBV3-1/TRBV3-2
J gene: TRBJ2-5
D gene: TRBD2
clone size: .
CDR3 DNA: TGTGCCAGCAGCCAAGACCTAGCGGGAGGGGGGAAGACCCAGTACTTC
CDR3 protein: CASSQDLAGGGKTQYF

V gene: TRBV19
J gene: TRBJ1-6
D gene: TRBD1
clone size: .
CDR3 DNA: TGTGCCAGTAGTTCGACAGGGGGAGGGTCACCCCTCCACTTT
CDR3 protein: CASSSTGGGSPLHF

V gene: TRBV6-5
J gene: TRBJ1-1
D gene: .
clone size: .
CDR3 DNA: TGTGCCAGCAGTAAGGGGATTAACACTGAAGCTTTCTTT
CDR3 protein: CASSKGINTEAFF

V gene: TRBV4-1
J gene: TRBJ1-1
D gene: TRBD1
clone size: many
CDR3 DNA: TGCGCCAGCAGCCTTTTCCGGGACAGGACTGAAGCTTTCTTT
CDR3 protein: CASSLFRDRTEAFF

V gene: TRBV19
J gene: TRBJ1-6
D gene: TRBD1
clone size: .
CDR3 DNA: TGTGCCAGTAGTACCGGGACAGCCTATAATTCACCCCTCCACTTT
CDR3 protein: CASSTGTAYNSPLHF

V gene: TRBV5-1
J gene: TRBJ1-6
D gene: .
clone size: .
CDR3 DNA: TGCGCCAGCAGCTGGGCCCCCGGGAGCTCCTATAATTCACCCCTCCACTTT
CDR3 protein: CASSWAPGSSYNSPLHF

V gene: TRBV6-5
J gene: TRBJ1-5
D gene: .
clone size: .
CDR3 DNA: TGTGCCAGCAGGAGGTGGGATCAGCCCCAGCATTTT
CDR3 protein: CASRRWDQPQHF

V gene: TRBV12-3/TRBV12-4
J gene: TRBJ2-7
D gene: .
clone size: .
CDR3 DNA: TGTGCCAGCAGTCCAAGACGGGGTTACGAGCAGTACTTC
CDR3 protein: CASSPRRGYEQYF

V gene: TRBV10-3
J gene: TRBJ1-1
D gene: TRBD1
clone size: .
CDR3 DNA: TGTGCCATCGGGACACAGGGGGGGAACACTGAAGCTTTCTTT
CDR3 protein: CAIGTQGGNTEAFF

V gene: TRBV2
J gene: TRBJ1-2
D gene: .
clone size: .
CDR3 DNA: TGTGCCAGCAGTGAAAGGGGGTCCTATGGCTACACCTTC
CDR3 protein: CASSERGSYGYTF

V gene: TRBV3-1/TRBV3-2
J gene: TRBJ1-3
D gene: .
clone size: once
CDR3 DNA: TGTGCCAGCAGCCAATTCCTCGCAGACTCTGGAAACACCATATATTTT
CDR3 protein: CASSQFLADSGNTIYF

V gene: TRBV10-3
J gene: TRBJ1-3
D gene: TRBD1
clone size: .
CDR3 DNA: TGTGCCATCAGTGAGCAGGGGACAGGGGGCTACTCTGGAAACACCATATATTTT
CDR3 protein: CAISEQGTGGYSGNTIYF

V gene: TRBV4-1
J gene: TRBJ1-5
D gene: .
clone size: once
CDR3 DNA: TGCGCCAGCAGCCAAGAAGCGGGGCTCCATCAGCCCCAGCATTTT
CDR3 protein: CASSQEAGLHQPQHF

V gene: TRBV3-1/TRBV3-2
J gene: TRBJ1-2
D gene: .
clone size: .
CDR3 DNA: TGTGCCACTCAACCCGGAGCTAACTATGGCTACACCTTC
CDR3 protein: CATQPGANYGYTF

V gene: TRBV7-2
J gene: TRBJ2-7
D gene: .
clone size: .
CDR3 DNA: TGTGCCAGCAGCTTTATATCGGGTATACCTACGAGCGAGCAGTACTTC
CDR3 protein: CASSFISGIPTSEQYF

V gene: TRBV5-1
J gene: TRBJ2-2
D gene: .
clone size: .
CDR3 DNA: TGCGCCAGCCAGGGCAATACGAACACCGGGGAGCTGTTTTTT
CDR3 protein: CASQGNTNTGELFF

V gene: TRBV4-2
J gene: TRBJ1-2
D gene: TRBD1
clone size: .
CDR3 DNA: TGTGCCAGCAGCCAAGATCTGTTCGGGACAGGGGACCATGGCTACACCTTC
CDR3 protein: CASSQDLFGTGDHGYTF

V gene: TRBV19
J gene: TRBJ2-3
D gene: TRBD2
clone size: .
CDR3 DNA: TGTGCCAGTAGTATGAGCGGGGACCACTTTGGGGATACGCAGTATTTT
CDR3 protein: CASSMSGDHFGDTQYF

V gene: TRBV30
J gene: TRBJ2-5
D gene: .
clone size: once
CDR3 DNA: TGTGCCTGGAGTGTACAGGGTGGTGCTGAGACCCAGTACTTC
CDR3 protein: CAWSVQGGAETQYF

V gene: TRBV7-9
J gene: TRBJ1-2
D gene: .
clone size: .
CDR3 DNA: TGTGCCAGCAGCTATCTGGACAGAGACAACTATGGCTACACCTTC
CDR3 protein: CASSYLDRDNYGYTF

V gene: TRBV2
J gene: TRBJ1-5
D gene: TRBD1
clone size: .
CDR3 DNA: TGTGCCAGCAGGGTAGGACAGGGCGCCGGTCAGCCCCAGCATTTT
CDR3 protein: CASRVGQGAGQPQHF

V gene: TRBV10-2
J gene: TRBJ2-3
D gene: TRBD2
clone size: .
CDR3 DNA: TGCGCCAGCAGCCTTTTAGCGGGAGGGGGCACAGATACGCAGTATTTT
CDR3 protein: CASSLLAGGGTDTQYF

V gene: TRBV10-2
J gene: TRBJ2-3
D gene: TRBD2
clone size: .
CDR3 DNA: TGCGCCAGCAGTCGACAAGGTGGGACTAGTGCAGATACGCAGTATTTT
CDR3 protein: CASSRQGGTSADTQYF

V gene: TRBV14
J gene: TRBJ2-7
D gene: .
clone size: .
CDR3 DNA: TGTGCCAGCAGCCAAGCATCCGAGCAGTACTTC
CDR3 protein: CASSQASEQYF

V gene: TRBV10-2
J gene: TRBJ1-1
D gene: TRBD1
clone size: .
CDR3 DNA: TGCGCCAGCAGTGAGCCCAGTTCCCAGGGGGGTCCAGCTTTCTTT
CDR3 protein: CASSEPSSQGGPAFF

V gene: TRBV3-1/TRBV3-2
J gene: TRBJ2-7
D gene: TRBD2
clone size: .
CDR3 DNA: TGTGCCAGCAGCCAAGACGGGGGGACCTCCTACGAGCAGTACTTC
CDR3 protein: CASSQDGGTSYEQYF

V gene: TRBV28
J gene: TRBJ2-7
D gene: TRBD2
clone size: .
CDR3 DNA: TGTGCCAGCAGAAGAAGCGGGGGGGCCTACGAGCAGTACTTC
CDR3 protein: CASRRSGGAYEQYF

V gene: TRBV7-2
J gene: TRBJ2-1
D gene: TRBD2
clone size: .
CDR3 DNA: TGTGCCAGCAGCTTATCGCCGGGGGGGCCCTTCGGTGAGCAGTTCTTC
CDR3 protein: CASSLSPGGPFGEQFF

V gene: TRBV2
J gene: TRBJ1-2
D gene: .
clone size: few
CDR3 DNA: TGTGCCAGCAAAACGGGAGGATACCGGGCTAGTTATGGCTACACCTTC
CDR3 protein: CASKTGGYRASYGYTF

V gene: TRBV14
J gene: TRBJ2-1
D gene: .
clone size: .
CDR3 DNA: TGTGCCAGCAGCAAAAGAGGTAATATCGGGGGTGAGCAGTTCTTC
CDR3 protein: CASSKRGNIGGEQFF

V gene: TRBV5-1
J gene: TRBJ2-1
D gene: .
clone size: .
CDR3 DNA: TGCGCCAGCAGCCCCGGGGGACGCTCCTACAATGAGCAGTTCTTC
CDR3 protein: CASSPGGRSYNEQFF

V gene: TRBV11-2
J gene: TRBJ1-5
D gene: .
clone size: .
CDR3 DNA: TGTGCCAGCAGCTTAGTTGGCAGGGCCCAGGGTCAGCCCCAGCATTTT
CDR3 protein: CASSLVGRAQGQPQHF

V gene: TRBV4-1
J gene: TRBJ1-4
D gene: TRBD1
clone size: .
CDR3 DNA: TGCGCCAGCAGCCGTTTTGGACAGGGGGAAGGAAAACTGTTTTTT
CDR3 protein: CASSRFGQGEGKLFF

V gene: TRBV2
J gene: TRBJ2-3
D gene: TRBD1
clone size: .
CDR3 DNA: TGTGCCAGCACACCGGACAGGGTCCACACAGATACGCAGTATTTT
CDR3 protein: CASTPDRVHTDTQYF

V gene: TRBV7-2
J gene: TRBJ1-2
D gene: TRBD1
clone size: .
CDR3 DNA: TGTGCCAGCAGCACTTACAGGGGGCCGTCGAGTGGCTACACCTTC
CDR3 protein: CASSTYRGPSSGYTF

V gene: TRBV7-7
J gene: TRBJ2-1
D gene: TRBD2
clone size: many
CDR3 DNA: TGTGCCAGCAGCGAGGGGACTAGCATCGGATATGAGCAGTTCTTC
CDR3 protein: CASSEGTSIGYEQFF

V gene: TRBV19
J gene: TRBJ1-6
D gene: .
clone size: .
CDR3 DNA: TGTGCCAGTACGGCCAGGGAGGATAATTCACCCCTCCACTTT
CDR3 protein: CASTAREDNSPLHF